The 23 T cell receptor beta chains below were found in one sample sequenced in a study of CD8 T cells in Susac syndrome. Reverse transcription of about 0.45 to 1 ug RNA used random hexamers. A single record per CDR3 protein comes from TCRdb applying MiXCR to the immunoSEQ multiplex PCR reads. The sample carries 160,000 or so distinct CDR3 sequences, around 92% recorded once. Sequencing used CD4+ T cells from PBMCs. These receptors all stem from a human donor in good health.

This clonotype occurred once. J is TRBJ2-1 and V is TRBV10-3; 8 bases agree with TRBD1. J lost 2 bases, V lost 7 bases, and 4 bases had no gene match. The CDR3 is made up of 14 amino acids. The germline V gene encodes CDR1 ENHRY and CDR2 SYGVKD. CDR3 protein: CAITGQGAYNEQFF. CDR3 DNA sequence: TGTGCCATCACCGGACAGGGCGCCTACAATGAGCAGTTCTTC.

The V and J genes are TRBV7-2 and TRBJ2-3, with D tentatively TRBD2 (6 bases). This CDR3 region has 15 residues. Trimming stripped 5 bases from V and 4 bases from J, with 16 bases between. CDR1 is SGHTA, CDR2 FQGNSA, per germline. Written as DNA, the CDR3 is TGTGCCAGCAGCCCCTTTCGGGAGAGCCCAGATACGCAGTATTTT. Translated: CASSPFRESPDTQYF.

CDR3 protein: CASKFRGLGSYQPQHF. Here the CDR3 DNA reads TGTGCCAGCAAGTTCAGAGGGCTCGGGTCCTATCAGCCCCAGCATTTT. The genes are TRBV6-2 or TRBV6-3 and TRBJ1-5; D not resolved. Trimming took off 7 bases at V and 5 bases at J, with 21 bases between the two ends. The CDR3 is 16 amino acids. CDR1 is MNHEY and CDR2 is SVGEGT in the germline V gene.

The chain combines TRBV3-1 with TRBJ2-3, with D uncertain. Germline loops: CDR1 LGHDT, CDR2 YNNKEL (reference sequence). V lost 4 bases, J lost 4 bases, and 12 bases lay in between. This CDR3 contains 14 residues. Written as DNA, the CDR3 is TGTGCCAGCAGCCCACCTCTTAGTCCAGATACGCAGTATTTT. Its translation is CASSPPLSPDTQYF.

The chain couples TRBV20-1 to TRBJ2-7; maybe TRBD2 (6 bases). Germline assignment: CDR1 DFQATT and CDR2 SNEGSKA (reference sequence). The CDR3 contains 15 residues. The V gene lost 0 bases and the J gene lost 5 bases, with 17 bases spanning the gap. The CDR3 DNA reads as TGCAGTGCTAGAGATAGATTGACTAGTCTCGACGAGCAGTACTTC. Translating it yields CSARDRLTSLDEQYF.

This rearrangement joins TRBV5-6 to TRBJ2-1; 8 bases agree with TRBD1. Germline V gene lookup returns CDR1 SGHDT and CDR2 YYEEEE. Trimming at V came to 0 bases and at J to 7 bases, leaving 9 bases not matched to a gene. The CDR3 has 16 amino acids. CDR3 sequence (DNA): TGTGCCAGCAGCTTGGGTAATCCGGGACAGGCGAATGAGCAGTTCTTC. Its translation is CASSLGNPGQANEQFF.

The chain links TRBV28 to TRBJ2-7; D is perhaps TRBD1 or TRBD2 (5 bases each). Germline values: CDR1 MDHEN, CDR2 SYDVKM. The V end lost 4 bases, the J end lost 3 bases, and 7 bases lay between the germline ends. The CDR3 totals 12 residues. The CDR3 region has the DNA TGTGCCAGCAGTTGGGGGTTCTACGAGCAGTACTTC. Protein product: CASSWGFYEQYF.

This sequence joins TRBV12-3 or TRBV12-4 and TRBJ2-1, with a tentative D call TRBD2 (6 bases). The CDR3 length is 13 residues. The germline V and J ends were trimmed by 5 bases and 5 bases, with 10 bases remaining between them. The CDR3 DNA sequence: TGTGCCAGCAGTCTGGGACTGGACAATGAGCAGTTCTTC. It specifies CASSLGLDNEQFF.

V and J are TRBV19 and TRBJ1-6, with 11 bases aligning to TRBD1. J was trimmed by 7 bases and V by 10 bases; bases with no gene match: 6. The germline V gene encodes CDR1 LNHDA and CDR2 SQIVND (reference sequence). The CDR3 covers 14 residues. As DNA, the CDR3 is TGTGCCACTTCAAGGACAGGGGGCAATTCACCCCTCCACTTT. Protein: CATSRTGGNSPLHF. The full variable domain, in which reference TRBV19 and TRBJ1-6 provide the parts outside the CDR3, is DGGITQSPKYLFRKEGQNVTLSCEQNLNHDAMYWYRQDPGQGLRLIYYSQIVNDFQKGDIAEGYSVSREKKESFPLTVTSAQKNPTAFYLCATSRTGGNSPLHFGNGTRLTVT.

The chain joins TRBV7-9 to TRBJ2-3, with D perhaps assigned TRBD1 or TRBD2 (6 bases each). CDR3 length equals 15 residues. Germline V gives CDR1 SEHNR, CDR2 FQNEAQ (reference sequence). V lost 5 bases to trimming and J lost 1 base, with 13 bases between them. The CDR3 loop is CASSPGEAGTDTQYF. For the CDR3, the DNA is TGTGCCAGCAGCCCAGGGGAGGCGGGCACAGATACGCAGTATTTT.

The gene calls are TRBV5-4 and TRBJ2-1; TRBD2 is a possible D gene (5 bases). The CDR3 extends over 12 amino acids. V was pared by 5 bases and J by 10 bases, with 13 bases between. Germline loops: CDR1 SGHNT, CDR2 YYREEE (reference sequence). Written as DNA, the CDR3 is TGTGCCAGCAGTCCTCTAGCCGACGAGCAGTTCTTC. Residues: CASSPLADEQFF.

The chain is built from TRBV7-2 and TRBJ2-7, with 10 bases that match TRBD2. CDR1 and CDR2 (germline): SGHTA, FQGNSA. With 0 bases clipped from V and 3 bases from J, the junction kept 5 bases outside the gene matches. The CDR3 length is 16 residues. Here the CDR3 DNA reads TGTGCCAGCAGCTTAGCTAGCGGGAGGCTCCTCTACGAGCAGTACTTC. This codes for CASSLASGRLLYEQYF.

The chain uses TRBV7-8 and TRBJ2-5; a possible D gene is TRBD2 (6 bases). CDR3 length: 18 amino acids. The germline V gene has CDR1 SGHVS and CDR2 FQNEAQ. Trimming took off 3 bases at V and 8 bases at J, with 28 bases between the two ends. The CDR3 region is CASSFGVSGSEGETTQYF. For the CDR3, the DNA is TGTGCCAGCAGCTTCGGGGTCTCGGGTTCGGAGGGAGAGACAACCCAGTACTTC. The full variable domain, rest sourced from reference TRBV7-8 and TRBJ2-5, is GAGVSQSPRYKVAKRGQDVALRCDPISGHVSLFWYQQALGQGPEFLTYFQNEAQLDKSGLPSDRFFAERPEGSVSTLKIQRTQQEDSAVYLCASSFGVSGSEGETTQYFGPGTRLLVL.

The chain's CDR3 is CASSIHRDRGHTNEKLFF. In DNA form, the CDR3 reads TGTGCCAGTAGTATACACCGGGACAGGGGGCATACTAATGAAAAACTGTTTTTT. This rearrangement joins TRBV19 to TRBJ1-4, with 12 bases identical to TRBD1. CDR1 LNHDA and CDR2 SQIVND come from the germline V gene (reference sequence). The trim removed 2 bases at V and 2 bases at J, leaving 6 bases unmatched. CDR3 length: 18 residues.

The gene calls are TRBV6-5 and TRBJ1-2, with 8 bases lining up with TRBD1. Germline V gives CDR1 MNHEY, CDR2 SVGAGI. V gave up 5 bases and J gave up 4 bases; unmatched junction bases: 6. This CDR3 comprises 14 residues. The CDR3 sequence is CASSTDRGRYGYTF. Written as DNA, the CDR3 is TGTGCCAGCAGTACTGACAGGGGTCGCTATGGCTACACCTTC.

J is TRBJ2-5 and V is TRBV6-5; possible D gene TRBD2, 6 bases. Trimming shortened V by 5 bases and J by 2 bases, and 12 bases separated the two germline ends. The CDR3 spans 14 residues. CDR1 is MNHEY, CDR2 SVGAGI, per germline. In nucleotides, the CDR3 is TGTGCCAGCAGTGGGGGGACTCTTCAAGAGACCCAGTACTTC. It is translated as CASSGGTLQETQYF.

The V gene is TRBV2, the J gene TRBJ1-1; no reliable D call. Germline CDR1 and CDR2: SNHLY and FYNNEI. The germline V and J ends were trimmed by 6 bases and 1 base, with 9 bases remaining between them. The CDR3 is made up of 13 amino acids. The CDR3 DNA sequence: TGTGCCAGCAGGGCCTCAGCGAACACTGAAGCTTTCTTT. Its protein product is CASRASANTEAFF.

The chain recombines TRBV20-1 with TRBJ1-2; tentatively, D is TRBD1 (5 bases). The CDR3 runs to 12 residues. V was pared by 5 bases and J by 8 bases, with 15 bases between. Germline V gives CDR1 DFQATT, CDR2 SNEGSKA (reference sequence). The CDR3 DNA follows: TGCAGTGCTGGACACTGGCCTTCGGGCTACACCTTC. Translated: CSAGHWPSGYTF.

This clonotype is a singleton in its sample. The chain recombines TRBV28 with TRBJ2-1; D unclear. The CDR3 consists of 12 residues. The V end lost 4 bases, the J end lost 4 bases, and 5 bases lay between the germline ends. Germline-derived CDR1 and CDR2 are MDHEN and SYDVKM. The DNA of the CDR3 is TGTGCCAGCAGTTGGGGATACAATGAGCAGTTCTTC. Its translation: CASSWGYNEQFF.

This chain connects TRBV28 to TRBJ2-7; D is perhaps TRBD1 or TRBD2 (6 bases each). The CDR3 contains 16 residues. V lost 6 bases, J lost 3 bases, and 21 bases lay in between. Germline assignment: CDR1 MDHEN and CDR2 SYDVKM. The CDR3 spells CASSRSGMGGRYEQYF. CDR3 bases: TGTGCCAGCAGCCGGAGCGGCATGGGGGGCCGCTACGAGCAGTACTTC. The variable domain in full, completed from reference TRBV28 and TRBJ2-7, reads DVKVTQSSRYLVKRTGEKVFLECVQDMDHENMFWYRQDPGLGLRLIYFSYDVKMKEKGDIPEGYSVSREKKERFSLILESASTNQTSMYLCASSRSGMGGRYEQYFGPGTRLTVT.

CDR3 bases: TGTGCCAGCAGCCGTCAAGGCGCCGTCTACAATGAGCAGTTCTTC. This encodes CASSRQGAVYNEQFF. The chain recombines TRBV7-3 with TRBJ2-1; no clear D gene. Germline V gene lookup returns CDR1 SGHTA and CDR2 FQGTGA. V was cut by 5 bases and J by 3 bases, with 14 bases left in between. The CDR3 contains 15 residues. The entire variable domain, with the rest obtained from reference TRBV7-3 and TRBJ2-1, is as follows: GAGVSQTPSNKVTEKGKYVELRCDPISGHTALYWYRQSLGQGPEFLIYFQGTGAADDSGLPNDRFFAVRPEGSVSTLKIQRTERGDSAVYLCASSRQGAVYNEQFFGPGTRLTVL.

The chain recombines TRBV18 with TRBJ2-5, with 11 positions matching TRBD2. V dropped 4 bases and J dropped 2; count of bases not matched to a gene: 3. The germline V gene encodes CDR1 KGHSH and CDR2 LQKENI. The CDR3 is 15 amino acids. The CDR3, as DNA: TGTGCCAGCTCACTGACTAGCGGGGCACAAGAGACCCAGTACTTC. Translated: CASSLTSGAQETQYF.

J is TRBJ1-1 and V is TRBV5-1, with D possibly TRBD1 on 5 matching bases. Germline loops: CDR1 SGHRS, CDR2 YFSETQ. The CDR3 sequence is 13 residues long. V dropped 5 bases and J dropped 7 bases, with 15 bases sitting between them. CDR3 sequence reads: CASRYIDSSEAFF. The CDR3 nucleotides read TGCGCCAGCAGATATATCGACAGTAGTGAAGCTTTCTTT.